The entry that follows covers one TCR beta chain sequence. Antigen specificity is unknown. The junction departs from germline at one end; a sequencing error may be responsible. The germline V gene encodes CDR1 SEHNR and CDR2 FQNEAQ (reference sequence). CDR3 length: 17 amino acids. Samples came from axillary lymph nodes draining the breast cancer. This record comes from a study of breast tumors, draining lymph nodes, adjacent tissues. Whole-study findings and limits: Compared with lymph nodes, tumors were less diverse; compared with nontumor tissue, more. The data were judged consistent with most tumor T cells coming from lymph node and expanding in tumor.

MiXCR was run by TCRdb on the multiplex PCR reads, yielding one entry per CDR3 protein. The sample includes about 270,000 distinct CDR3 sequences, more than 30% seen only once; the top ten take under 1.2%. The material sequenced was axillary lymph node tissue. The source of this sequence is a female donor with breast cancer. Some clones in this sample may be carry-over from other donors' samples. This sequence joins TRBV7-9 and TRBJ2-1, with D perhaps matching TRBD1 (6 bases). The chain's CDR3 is CASSRWSLTGGIIRQLF. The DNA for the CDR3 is TGTGCCAGCAGCCGTTGGAGTTTGACAGGCGGAATAATCAGGCAGCTCTTC.